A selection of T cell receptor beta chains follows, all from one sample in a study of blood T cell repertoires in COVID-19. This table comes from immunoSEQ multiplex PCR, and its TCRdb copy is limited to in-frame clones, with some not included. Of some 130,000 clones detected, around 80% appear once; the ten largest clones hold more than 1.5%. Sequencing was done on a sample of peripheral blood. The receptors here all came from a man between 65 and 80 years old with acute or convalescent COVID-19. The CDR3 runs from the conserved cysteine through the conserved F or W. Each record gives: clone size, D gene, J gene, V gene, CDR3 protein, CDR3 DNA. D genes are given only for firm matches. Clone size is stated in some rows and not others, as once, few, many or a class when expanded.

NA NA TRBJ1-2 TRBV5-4 CASSLGVRGHGYTF TGTGCCAGCAGCTTGGGGGTCAGGGGACATGGCTACACCTTC
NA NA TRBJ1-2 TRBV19 CASSIVGYGYTF TGTGCCAGTAGTATTGTCGGGTATGGCTACACCTTC
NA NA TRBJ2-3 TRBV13 CASSLQRADTQYF TGTGCCAGCAGCTTACAACGCGCAGATACGCAGTATTTT
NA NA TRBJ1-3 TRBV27 CASSPRAGPSSGNTIYF TGTGCCAGCAGTCCTCGGGCGGGCCCCAGCTCTGGAAACACCATATATTTT
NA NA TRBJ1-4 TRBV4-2 CASSQDSVRVRGKLFF TGTGCCAGCAGCCAAGATTCGGTCAGGGTTAGGGGAAAACTGTTTTTT
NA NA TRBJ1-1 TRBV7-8 CASSLGYGNTEAFF TGTGCCAGCAGCTTAGGGTACGGGAACACTGAAGCTTTCTTT
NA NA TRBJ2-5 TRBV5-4 CASSLVGQAKPRQETQYF TGTGCCAGCAGCTTGGTTGGTCAAGCTAAACCCCGGCAAGAGACCCAGTACTTC
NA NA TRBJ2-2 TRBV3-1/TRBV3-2 CASSQDRMGRGAGELFF TGTGCCAGCAGCCAAGATCGTATGGGGCGGGGCGCCGGGGAGCTGTTTTTT
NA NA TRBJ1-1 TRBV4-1 CASSQETSRVNTEAFF TGCGCCAGCAGCCAAGAAACCAGCAGGGTGAACACTGAAGCTTTCTTT
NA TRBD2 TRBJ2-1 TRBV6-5 CASSSGTSGGVEQFF TGTGCCAGCAGCTCCGGGACTAGCGGGGGGGTTGAGCAGTTCTTC
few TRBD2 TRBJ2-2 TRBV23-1 CASSQSTSGGELFF TGCGCCAGCAGTCAATCGACTAGCGGGGGGGAGCTGTTTTTT
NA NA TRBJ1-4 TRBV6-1 CASSEARGGIENEKLFF TGTGCCAGCAGTGAAGCGCGGGGGGGAATAGAGAATGAAAAACTGTTTTTT
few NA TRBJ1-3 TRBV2 CASTLMEENTIYF TGTGCCAGCACCTTGATGGAGGAAAACACCATATATTTT